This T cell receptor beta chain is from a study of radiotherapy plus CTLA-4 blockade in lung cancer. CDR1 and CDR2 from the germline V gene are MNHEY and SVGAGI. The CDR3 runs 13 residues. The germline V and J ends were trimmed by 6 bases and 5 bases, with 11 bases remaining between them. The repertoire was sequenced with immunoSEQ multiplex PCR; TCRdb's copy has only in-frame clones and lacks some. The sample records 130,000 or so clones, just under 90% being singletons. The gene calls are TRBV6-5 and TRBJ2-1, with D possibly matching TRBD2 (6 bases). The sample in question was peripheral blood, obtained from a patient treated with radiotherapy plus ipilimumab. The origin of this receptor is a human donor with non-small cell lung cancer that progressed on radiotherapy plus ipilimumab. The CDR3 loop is CASREWEDNEQFF. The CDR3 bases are TGTGCCAGCAGGGAGTGGGAGGACAATGAGCAGTTCTTC.